These 4 T cell receptor beta chains originate from one sample sequenced in a study of T-cell memory formation after mild COVID-19. A single record per CDR3 protein comes from TCRdb applying MiXCR to the 5' RACE reads. In the table there are fewer than 550,000 distinct CDR3 sequences, 20% of which are singletons. The specimen sequenced was PBMCs or a T cell subset sorted from them (not recorded which). These receptors originate from an adult woman who had mild COVID-19 (a few samples of this study predate the infection). Cell type and time point are not known.

The chain joins TRBV7-8 to TRBJ2-3; D may match TRBD1 or TRBD2 (5 bases each). Trimming cost V 2 bases and J 3 bases, with 9 bases left between them. Germline values: CDR1 SGHVS, CDR2 FQNEAQ. The CDR3 is 14 residues long. DNA for the CDR3: TGTGCCAGCAGCTTAAATTGGGGGACAGATACGCAGTATTTT. It codes for CASSLNWGTDTQYF.

The chain carries TRBV4-1 and TRBJ2-5; tentatively, D is TRBD2 (5 bases). Germline V lookup: CDR1 MGHRA, CDR2 YSYEKL. The V end was cut by 3 bases, the J end by 4 bases, with 9 bases between. This CDR3 comprises 13 residues. CDR3 in amino acids: CASSQTMGETQYF. DNA of the CDR3: TGCGCCAGCAGCCAGACTATGGGAGAGACCCAGTACTTC.

A few counts support this clonotype. The chain recombines TRBV29-1 with TRBJ1-1, with D hard to call. Germline V gene data show CDR1 as SQVTM and CDR2 as ANQGSEA. Between the trimmed V and J ends, which lost 4 bases and 7 bases, there was a span of 7 bases. The CDR3 runs to 10 residues. CDR3 region: CSVVLSEAFF. CDR3 nucleotide sequence: TGCAGCGTTGTTTTAAGTGAAGCTTTCTTT.

About this clonotype itself: One junction end disagrees with the germline gene, perhaps due to a read error. J is TRBJ2-7 and V is TRBV7-8; 8 nucleotides match TRBD1. The CDR3 totals 11 residues. Germline assignment: CDR1 SGHVS and CDR2 FQNEAQ. The CDR3 here is CASSPGGRRFF. As DNA, the CDR3 is TGTGCCAGCAGCCCAGGGGGCCGCAGGTTCTTC. Based on the CDR3 plus reference TRBV7-8 and TRBJ2-7, the full variable domain is GAGVSQSPRYKVAKRGQDVALRCDPISGHVSLFWYQQALGQGPEFLTYFQNEAQLDKSGLPSDRFFAERPEGSVSTLKIQRTQQEDSAVYLCASSPGGRRFFGPGTRLTVT.